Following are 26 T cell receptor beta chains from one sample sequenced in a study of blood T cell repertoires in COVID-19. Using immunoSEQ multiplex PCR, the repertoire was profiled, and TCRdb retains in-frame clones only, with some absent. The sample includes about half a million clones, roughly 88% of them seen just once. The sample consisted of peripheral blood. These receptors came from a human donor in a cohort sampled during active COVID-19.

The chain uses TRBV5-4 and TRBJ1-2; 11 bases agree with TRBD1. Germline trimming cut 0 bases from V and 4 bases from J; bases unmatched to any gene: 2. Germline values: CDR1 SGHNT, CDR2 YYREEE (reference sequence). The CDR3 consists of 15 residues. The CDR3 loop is CASSLVGTGGYGYTF. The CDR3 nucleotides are TGTGCCAGCAGCTTGGTGGGGACAGGGGGCTATGGCTACACCTTC.

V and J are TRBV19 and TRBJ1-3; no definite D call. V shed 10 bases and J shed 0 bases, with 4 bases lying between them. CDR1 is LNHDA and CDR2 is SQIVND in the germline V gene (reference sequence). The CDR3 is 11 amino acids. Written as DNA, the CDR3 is TGTGCCACCCGCTCTGGAAACACCATATATTTT. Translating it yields CATRSGNTIYF.

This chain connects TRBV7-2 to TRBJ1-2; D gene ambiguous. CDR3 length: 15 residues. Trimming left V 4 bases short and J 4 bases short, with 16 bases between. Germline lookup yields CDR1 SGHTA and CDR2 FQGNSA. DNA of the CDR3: TGTGCCAGCAGCTACTCCGCGCCAAGGAGCTATGGCTACACCTTC. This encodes CASSYSAPRSYGYTF.

The CDR3 loop is CASSVALGAYNEQFF. The CDR3 coding sequence is TGTGCCAGCAGCGTAGCGCTGGGAGCCTACAATGAGCAGTTCTTC. V and J are TRBV9 and TRBJ2-1; a weak D match, TRBD2 (5 bases). The length of the CDR3 is 15 residues. V was trimmed by 0 bases and J by 2 bases, leaving 9 bases between them. Germline V gives CDR1 SGDLS, CDR2 YYNGEE.

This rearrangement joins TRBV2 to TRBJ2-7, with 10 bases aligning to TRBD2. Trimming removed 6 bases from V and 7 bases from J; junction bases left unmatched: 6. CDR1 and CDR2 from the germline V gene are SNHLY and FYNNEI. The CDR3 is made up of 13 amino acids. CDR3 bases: TGTGCCAGCAGAAAGCGGGAGGGCCTTGAGCAGTACTTC. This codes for CASRKREGLEQYF.

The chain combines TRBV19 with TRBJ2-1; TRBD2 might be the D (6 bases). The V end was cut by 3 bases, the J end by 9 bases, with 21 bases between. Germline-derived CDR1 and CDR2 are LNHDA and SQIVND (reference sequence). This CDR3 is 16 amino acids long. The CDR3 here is CASSMPGTRTWGEQFF. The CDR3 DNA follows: TGTGCCAGTAGTATGCCGGGGACTCGAACATGGGGTGAGCAGTTCTTC.

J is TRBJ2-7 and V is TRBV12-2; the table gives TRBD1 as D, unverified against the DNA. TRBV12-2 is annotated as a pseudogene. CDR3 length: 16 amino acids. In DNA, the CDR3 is TGTGCAAGTCGCTTGATGCAGGCAAGGTCCTCCTACGAGCAGTACTTC. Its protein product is CASRLMQARSSYEQYF.

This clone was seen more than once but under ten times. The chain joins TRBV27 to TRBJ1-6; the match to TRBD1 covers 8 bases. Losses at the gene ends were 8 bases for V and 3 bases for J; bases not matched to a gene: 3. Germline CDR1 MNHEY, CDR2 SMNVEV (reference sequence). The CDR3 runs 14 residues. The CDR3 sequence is CASLGTGYNSPLHF. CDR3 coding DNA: TGTGCCAGCCTGGGGACAGGCTATAATTCACCCCTCCACTTT.

CDR3 loop: CARSIPADRLNTEAFF. CDR3 DNA: TGTGCCAGAAGCATCCCCGCGGACAGGTTGAACACTGAAGCTTTCTTT. This chain joins TRBV28 and TRBJ1-1, with TRBD1 matching over 7 bases. The CDR3 contains 16 residues. The trim removed 9 bases at V and 0 bases at J, leaving 13 bases unmatched. Germline V gene lookup returns CDR1 MDHEN and CDR2 SYDVKM.

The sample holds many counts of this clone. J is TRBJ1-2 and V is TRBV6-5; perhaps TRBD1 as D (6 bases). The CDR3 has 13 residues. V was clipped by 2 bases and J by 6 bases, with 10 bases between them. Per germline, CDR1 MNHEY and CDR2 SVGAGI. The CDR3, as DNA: TGTGCCAGCAGTTACGTGGGGGCCCATGGCTACACCTTC. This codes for CASSYVGAHGYTF.

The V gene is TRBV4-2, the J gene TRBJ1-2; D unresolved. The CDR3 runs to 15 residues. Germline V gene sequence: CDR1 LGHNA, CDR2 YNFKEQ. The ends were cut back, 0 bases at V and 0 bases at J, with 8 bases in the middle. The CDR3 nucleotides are TGTGCCAGCAGCCAAGATTTCAGCGCTAACTATGGCTACACCTTC. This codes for CASSQDFSANYGYTF.

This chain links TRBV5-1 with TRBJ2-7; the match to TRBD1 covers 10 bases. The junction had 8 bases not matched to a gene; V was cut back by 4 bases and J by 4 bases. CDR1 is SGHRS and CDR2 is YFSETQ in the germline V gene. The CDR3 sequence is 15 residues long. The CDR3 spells CASSPLTGGTYEQYF. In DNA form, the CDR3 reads TGCGCCAGCAGCCCCTTGACAGGGGGCACGTACGAGCAGTACTTC.

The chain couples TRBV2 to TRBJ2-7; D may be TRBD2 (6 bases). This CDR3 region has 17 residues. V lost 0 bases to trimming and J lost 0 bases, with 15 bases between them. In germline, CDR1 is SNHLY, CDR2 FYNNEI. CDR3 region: CASSEAGVAASSYEQYF. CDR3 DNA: TGTGCCAGCAGTGAAGCGGGCGTAGCGGCTAGCTCCTACGAGCAGTACTTC.

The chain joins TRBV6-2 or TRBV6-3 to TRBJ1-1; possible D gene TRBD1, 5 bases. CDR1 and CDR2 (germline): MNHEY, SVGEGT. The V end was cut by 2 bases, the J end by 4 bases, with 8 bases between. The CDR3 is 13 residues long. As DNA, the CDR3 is TGTGCCAGCAGTTACCCCGGGGGCACTGAAGCTTTCTTT. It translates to CASSYPGGTEAFF.

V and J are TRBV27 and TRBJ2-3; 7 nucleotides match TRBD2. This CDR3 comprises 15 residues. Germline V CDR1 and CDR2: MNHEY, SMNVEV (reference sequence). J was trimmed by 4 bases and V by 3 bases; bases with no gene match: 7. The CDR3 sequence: CASSFREGRSDTQYF. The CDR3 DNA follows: TGTGCCAGCAGTTTCAGGGAGGGCCGTTCAGATACGCAGTATTTT.

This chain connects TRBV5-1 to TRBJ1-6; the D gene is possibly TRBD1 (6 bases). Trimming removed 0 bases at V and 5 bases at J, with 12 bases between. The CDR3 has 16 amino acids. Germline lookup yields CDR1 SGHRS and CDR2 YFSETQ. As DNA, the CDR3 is TGCGCCAGCAGCTTGGTGGCAGGGGCGGATAATTCACCCCTCCACTTT. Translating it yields CASSLVAGADNSPLHF.

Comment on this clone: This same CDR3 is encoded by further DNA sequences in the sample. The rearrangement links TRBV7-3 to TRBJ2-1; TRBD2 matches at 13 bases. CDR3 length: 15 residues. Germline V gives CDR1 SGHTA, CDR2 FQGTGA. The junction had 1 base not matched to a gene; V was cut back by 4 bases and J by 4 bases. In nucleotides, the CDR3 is TGTGCCAGCAGCTCGGGACTAGCGGGATACAATGAGCAGTTCTTC. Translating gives CASSSGLAGYNEQFF.

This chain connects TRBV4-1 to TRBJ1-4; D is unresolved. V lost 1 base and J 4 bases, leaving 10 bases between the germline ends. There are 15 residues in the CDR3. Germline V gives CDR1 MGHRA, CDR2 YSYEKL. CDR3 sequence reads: CASSQVAGLNEKLFF. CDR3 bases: TGCGCCAGCAGCCAAGTAGCCGGTCTTAATGAAAAACTGTTTTTT.

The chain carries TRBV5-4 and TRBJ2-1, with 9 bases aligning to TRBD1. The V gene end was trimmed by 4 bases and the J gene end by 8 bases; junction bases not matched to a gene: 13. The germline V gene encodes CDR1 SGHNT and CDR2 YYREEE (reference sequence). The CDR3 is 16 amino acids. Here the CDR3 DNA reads TGTGCCAGCAGCACTCCCCGGGACAGGGTCGTAGATGAGCAGTTCTTC. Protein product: CASSTPRDRVVDEQFF.

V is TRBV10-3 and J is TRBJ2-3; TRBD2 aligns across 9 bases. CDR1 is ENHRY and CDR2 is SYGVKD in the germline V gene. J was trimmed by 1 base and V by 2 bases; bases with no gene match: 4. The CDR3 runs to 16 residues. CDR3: CAISETSSGGTDTQYF. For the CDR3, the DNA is TGTGCCATCAGTGAGACATCTAGCGGGGGCACAGATACGCAGTATTTT.

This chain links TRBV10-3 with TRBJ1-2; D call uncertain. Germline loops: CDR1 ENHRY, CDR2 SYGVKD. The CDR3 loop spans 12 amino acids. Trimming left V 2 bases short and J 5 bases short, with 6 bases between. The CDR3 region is CAISEQTYGYTF. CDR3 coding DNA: TGTGCCATCAGTGAGCAGACTTATGGCTACACCTTC.

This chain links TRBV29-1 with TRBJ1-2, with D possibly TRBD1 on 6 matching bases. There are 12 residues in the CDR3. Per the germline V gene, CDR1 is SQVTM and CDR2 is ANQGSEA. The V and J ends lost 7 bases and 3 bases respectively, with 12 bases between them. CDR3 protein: CSGLQGDYGYTF. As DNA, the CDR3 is TGCAGCGGTCTACAGGGAGACTATGGCTACACCTTC.

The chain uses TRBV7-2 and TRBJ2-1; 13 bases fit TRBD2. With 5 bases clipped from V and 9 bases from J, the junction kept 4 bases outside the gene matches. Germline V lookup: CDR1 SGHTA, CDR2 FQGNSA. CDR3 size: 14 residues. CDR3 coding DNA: TGTGCCAGCAGCAGACTAGCGGGAGGAGCTGAGCAGTTCTTC. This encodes CASSRLAGGAEQFF. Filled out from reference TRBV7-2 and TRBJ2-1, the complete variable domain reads GAGVSQSPSNKVTEKGKDVELRCDPISGHTALYWYRQSLGQGLEFLIYFQGNSAPDKSGLPSDRFSAERTGGSVSTLTIQRTQQEDSAVYLCASSRLAGGAEQFFGPGTRLTVL.

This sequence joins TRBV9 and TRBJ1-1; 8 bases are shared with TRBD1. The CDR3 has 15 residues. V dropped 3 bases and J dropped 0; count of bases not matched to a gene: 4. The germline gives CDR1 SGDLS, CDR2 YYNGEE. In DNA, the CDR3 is TGTGCCAGCAGCGCCTTGACAGGGGTGAACACTGAAGCTTTCTTT. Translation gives CASSALTGVNTEAFF.

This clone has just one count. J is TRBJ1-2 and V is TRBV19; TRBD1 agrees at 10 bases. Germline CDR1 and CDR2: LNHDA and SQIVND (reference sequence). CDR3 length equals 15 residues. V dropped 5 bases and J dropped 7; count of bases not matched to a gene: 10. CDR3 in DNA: TGTGCCAGTAGTGGTCTGATGGGACAGGGGTCTGGCTACACCTTC. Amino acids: CASSGLMGQGSGYTF.

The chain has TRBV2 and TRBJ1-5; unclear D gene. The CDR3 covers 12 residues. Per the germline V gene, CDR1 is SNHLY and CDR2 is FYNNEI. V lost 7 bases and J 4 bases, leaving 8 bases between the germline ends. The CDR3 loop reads CASTSPNQPQHF. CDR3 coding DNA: TGTGCCAGCACTAGTCCGAATCAGCCCCAGCATTTT.